Following are 26 T cell receptor beta chains from one sample sequenced in a study of blood T cell repertoires in COVID-19 (dated by TCRdb to the early 2020s). Libraries were prepared through the immunoSEQ multiplex PCR assay. TCRdb retrieved this table from immuneACCESS and kept in-frame rearrangements only. Not all clones are present; in checked studies, unresolved V genes account for under half, and no reason is known for the remainder. Across this sample there are approximately 110,000 clones, with roughly 85% seen only once. The ten largest clonotypes hold 2.5% to 3.5% of the sample. The specimen was peripheral blood. All receptors derive from a woman older than 75 with COVID-19, enrolled during active disease.

The V gene is TRBV15, the J gene TRBJ1-4; D might be TRBD1 (5 bases). Trimming left V 0 bases short and J 8 bases short, with 13 bases between. In germline, CDR1 is LNHNV, CDR2 YYDKDF (reference sequence). CDR3 length: 15 amino acids. The CDR3 region has the DNA TGTGCCACCAGCAGAGAAATAGGGACTGGAGAAAAACTGTTTTTT. Translated, it gives CATSREIGTGEKLFF.

This chain joins TRBV6-5 and TRBJ2-7; D might be TRBD1 (5 bases). This CDR3 has 15 amino acids. Germline V gene lookup returns CDR1 MNHEY and CDR2 SVGAGI. Trimming left V 2 bases short and J 0 bases short, with 11 bases between. This CDR3 reads CASSYGREASYEQYF. CDR3 DNA: TGTGCCAGCAGTTACGGCAGGGAAGCCTCCTACGAGCAGTACTTC.

The chain employs TRBV3-1 (or the pseudogene TRBV3-2) and TRBJ2-1; a possible D gene is TRBD2 (5 bases). CDR1 is LGHDT, CDR2 YNNKEL, per germline (reference sequence). V lost 6 bases, J lost 6 bases, and 15 bases lay in between. There are 14 residues in the CDR3. CDR3 nucleotide sequence: TGTGCCAGCAGACTAGAGCGGTATGGCAATGAGCAGTTCTTC. Translating it yields CASRLERYGNEQFF.

The gene calls are TRBV9 and TRBJ1-2, with D perhaps matching TRBD1 (5 bases). The CDR3 is 14 amino acids. Germline lookup yields CDR1 SGDLS and CDR2 YYNGEE. Deletions cut 4 bases from V and 7 bases from J, with 17 bases between. The CDR3 DNA sequence: TGTGCCAGCAGCCCAATGACAGTTGTGTCTGGCTACACCTTC. Its translation: CASSPMTVVSGYTF. Filled out from reference TRBV9 and TRBJ1-2, the complete variable domain reads DSGVTQTPKHLITATGQRVTLRCSPRSGDLSVYWYQQSLDQGLQFLIQYYNGEERAKGNILERFSAQQFPDLHSELNLSSLELGDSALYFCASSPMTVVSGYTFGSGTRLTVV.

V gene TRBV28 combines with J gene TRBJ2-1; 7 nucleotides line up with TRBD1. Germline V lookup: CDR1 MDHEN, CDR2 SYDVKM. V was pared by 3 bases and J by 4 bases, with 6 bases of the junction left unmatched. This CDR3 spans 15 amino acids. Here the CDR3 reads CASSFSGTAYNEQFF. The DNA for the CDR3 is TGTGCCAGCAGTTTTTCCGGGACAGCTTACAATGAGCAGTTCTTC.

This chain uses TRBV7-2 with TRBJ2-5, with 9 bases that match TRBD2. Germline V CDR1 and CDR2: SGHTA, FQGNSA. The CDR3 contains 15 residues. The trim removed 5 bases at V and 3 bases at J, leaving 7 bases unmatched. CDR3 amino acids: CASSTAGGGKETQYF. CDR3 in DNA: TGTGCCAGCAGCACAGCGGGAGGCGGAAAAGAGACCCAGTACTTC. The variable domain in full, completed from reference TRBV7-2 and TRBJ2-5, reads GAGVSQSPSNKVTEKGKDVELRCDPISGHTALYWYRQSLGQGLEFLIYFQGNSAPDKSGLPSDRFSAERTGGSVSTLTIQRTQQEDSAVYLCASSTAGGGKETQYFGPGTRLLVL.

The gene calls are TRBV21-1 and TRBJ1-4. TRBV21-1 is a documented pseudogene. This CDR3 is 17 amino acids long. This chain's CDR3 is CASSKRRSRTASEKLFF. The CDR3 coding sequence is TGTGCCAGCAGCAAAAGGAGGTCTCGCACGGCCAGTGAAAAACTGTTTTTT.

The chain couples TRBV19 to TRBJ2-7, with D possibly TRBD1 on 6 matching bases. Germline V gene sequence: CDR1 LNHDA, CDR2 SQIVND (reference sequence). The CDR3 runs to 14 residues. With 5 bases removed from V and 0 bases from J, the gap between germline ends came to 11 bases. DNA for the CDR3: TGTGCCAGTAGTGCCGGGACATCCTCCTACGAGCAGTACTTC. It specifies CASSAGTSSYEQYF.

The V call is TRBV2, the J call TRBJ1-6; D is undetermined. CDR1 is SNHLY, CDR2 FYNNEI, per germline. The CDR3 extends over 14 amino acids. Trimming shortened V by 0 bases and J by 6 bases, and 6 bases separated the two germline ends. CDR3 sequence reads: CASSEALSNSPLHF. CDR3 nucleotides: TGTGCCAGCAGTGAAGCGCTTAGTAATTCACCCCTCCACTTT.

J is TRBJ2-3 and V is TRBV5-1, with TRBD2 identical over 12 bases. V lost 7 bases and J lost 5; bases outside the gene matches: 8. The CDR3 extends over 15 amino acids. Germline V lookup: CDR1 SGHRS, CDR2 YFSETQ. CDR3 in DNA: TGCGCCAGCGGTGCCGGACTAGCGGGACGAGATACGCAGTATTTT. Residues: CASGAGLAGRDTQYF.

V is TRBV29-1 and J is TRBJ2-5; D unresolved. Germline V gene data show CDR1 as SQVTM and CDR2 as ANQGSEA. The CDR3 contains 10 residues. Trimming removed 4 bases at V and 4 bases at J, with 4 bases between. The CDR3 region has the DNA TGCAGCGTTGGCGGAGAGACCCAGTACTTC. Protein: CSVGGETQYF.

This clone was counted once. The chain couples TRBV18 to TRBJ1-2; D is unclear. This CDR3 comprises 14 residues. The germline V gene has CDR1 KGHSH and CDR2 LQKENI. V lost 2 bases and J 2 bases, leaving 9 bases between the germline ends. CDR3 DNA: TGTGCCAGCTCACCAGGGCAGTTCAACTATGGCTACACCTTC. Translating gives CASSPGQFNYGYTF.

This chain joins TRBV7-9 and TRBJ1-1; D gene unclear. The CDR3 extends over 13 amino acids. Germline loops: CDR1 SEHNR, CDR2 FQNEAQ (reference sequence). The ends were cut back, 2 bases at V and 6 bases at J, with 10 bases in the middle. The CDR3 DNA reads TGTGCCAGCAGCTTAACACAAATTTCTGAAGCTTTCTTT. Its protein product is CASSLTQISEAFF.

The J gene is TRBJ2-4, the V gene TRBV28; a possible D gene is TRBD1 (5 bases). Between the trimmed V and J ends, which lost 6 bases and 0 bases, there was a span of 12 bases. Germline CDR1 MDHEN, CDR2 SYDVKM. This CDR3 region has 15 residues. CDR3 protein: CASRSSGLAKNIQYF. DNA for the CDR3: TGTGCCAGCAGATCCTCAGGGCTAGCCAAAAACATTCAGTACTTC.

V is TRBV28 and J is TRBJ2-7; tentative D call: TRBD2 (6 bases). The CDR3 sequence is 16 residues long. Germline loops: CDR1 MDHEN, CDR2 SYDVKM. V lost 5 bases to trimming and J lost 6 bases, with 23 bases between them. The CDR3 coding sequence is TGTGCCAGCAGTCCACAAGCGGGCCTTTATTTTGGCGAGCAGTACTTC. Encoded protein: CASSPQAGLYFGEQYF.

The rearrangement links TRBV19 to TRBJ1-5; 9 bases are shared with TRBD1. The germline CDR1 and CDR2 sequences are LNHDA and SQIVND (reference sequence). The CDR3 is 17 amino acids. The V and J ends lost 1 base and 4 bases, in that order; junction bases with no gene match: 8. The CDR3 is CASSIAQGQGGNQPQHF. The CDR3, as DNA: TGTGCCAGTAGTATAGCCCAGGGACAGGGAGGGAATCAGCCCCAGCATTTT.

The chain couples TRBV7-2 to TRBJ2-3, with D possibly matching TRBD1 (6 bases). Trimming removed 7 bases from V and 3 bases from J, with 17 bases in between. The CDR3 covers 15 residues. Germline V gene sequence: CDR1 SGHTA, CDR2 FQGNSA. DNA of the CDR3: TGTGCCAGCATCAGGGGAATCTTGGGGACAGATACGCAGTATTTT. It codes for CASIRGILGTDTQYF.

A single count supports this clone. The V gene is TRBV7-2, the J gene TRBJ2-3, with D uncertain. The V gene's germline CDR1 is SGHTA and CDR2 FQGNSA. The CDR3 is made up of 12 amino acids. The germline V and J ends were trimmed by 0 bases and 7 bases, with 5 bases remaining between them. This CDR3 reads CASSLASNTQYF. Written as DNA, the CDR3 is TGTGCCAGCAGCTTAGCTTCAAATACGCAGTATTTT.

The V call is TRBV3-1 (or the pseudogene TRBV3-2), the J call TRBJ2-7, with TRBD1 matching 8 bases. This CDR3 has 14 residues. In germline, CDR1 is LGHDT, CDR2 YNNKEL (reference sequence). V dropped 4 bases and J dropped 1; count of bases not matched to a gene: 3. In DNA form, the CDR3 reads TGTGCCAGCAGCCCCGGGACAGGTTCCTACGAGCAGTACTTC. This encodes CASSPGTGSYEQYF.

The chain uses TRBV2 and TRBJ2-3, with D possibly TRBD2 on 5 matching bases. This CDR3 is 14 amino acids long. Looked up from germline, CDR1 is SNHLY and CDR2 is FYNNEI. Trimming shortened V by 7 bases and J by 3 bases, and 14 bases separated the two germline ends. The CDR3 DNA follows: TGTGCCAGCAAGGCGGGCCCCCAGACAGATACGCAGTATTTT. Translating gives CASKAGPQTDTQYF.

The chain combines TRBV27 with TRBJ1-6; TRBD1 agrees at 8 bases. This CDR3 is 18 amino acids long. Germline V gene data show CDR1 as MNHEY and CDR2 as SMNVEV (reference sequence). V lost 1 base to trimming and J lost 0 bases; unmatched junction nucleotides: 5. The CDR3 bases are TGTGCCAGCAGTTTATTAGGGGACAGGCGCTCCTATAATTCACCCCTCCACTTT. It translates to CASSLLGDRRSYNSPLHF.

This clone occurred a few times. The V and J genes are TRBV28 and TRBJ1-5; no clear D. Looked up from germline, CDR1 is MDHEN and CDR2 is SYDVKM. This CDR3 comprises 15 residues. Deletions cut 3 bases from V and 0 bases from J, with 9 bases between. The CDR3 protein is CASSFWQNSNQPQHF. CDR3 in DNA: TGTGCCAGCAGTTTTTGGCAGAATAGCAATCAGCCCCAGCATTTT.

This chain links TRBV19 with TRBJ2-7, with TRBD2 matching 8 bases. Germline V gene lookup returns CDR1 LNHDA and CDR2 SQIVND (reference sequence). V trimming: 7 bases; J trimming: 3 bases; junction bases outside the gene matches: 11. The CDR3 consists of 15 residues. The CDR3 is CASKETREGRYEQYF. DNA of the CDR3: TGTGCCAGTAAGGAGACACGGGAGGGTCGCTACGAGCAGTACTTC.

The genes are TRBV2 and TRBJ1-2; 9 nucleotides line up with TRBD1. CDR1 and CDR2 from the germline V gene are SNHLY and FYNNEI. The ends lost 7 bases at V and 4 bases at J; junction bases unmatched: 7. This CDR3 is built from 14 residues. The DNA of the CDR3 is TGTGCCAGCAAAGATCGGGACAGGGTCTATGGCTACACCTTC. Its protein product is CASKDRDRVYGYTF.

This clone occurred once. The genes are TRBV27 and TRBJ2-1; TRBD2 matches 14 bases. Trimming at V came to 2 bases and at J to 1 base, leaving 1 base not matched to a gene. From germline, CDR1 is MNHEY and CDR2 SMNVEV (reference sequence). CDR3 length equals 17 residues. CDR3 sequence: CASSLGLAGGSYNEQFF. The CDR3 DNA reads as TGTGCCAGCAGTTTAGGACTAGCGGGAGGTTCCTACAATGAGCAGTTCTTC.

V usage is TRBV11-1 and J usage is TRBJ2-1, with 11 bases aligning to TRBD2. The CDR3 has 17 residues. The V gene's germline CDR1 is SGHAT and CDR2 FQDESV (reference sequence). Trimming took 0 bases from V and 7 from J; bases not matched to a gene: 8. This CDR3 is CASSLARSGRAWNEQFF. The CDR3 DNA follows: TGTGCCAGCAGCTTAGCCCGTAGCGGGAGGGCCTGGAATGAGCAGTTCTTC.